This entry is about one T cell receptor beta chain. The data stem from a study of shared clonotypes between healthy human individuals. On the study more broadly: The plates for each donor numbered three CD4 naive, three CD4 memory, two CD8 naive and one CD8 memory.

Measured with immunoSEQ multiplex PCR; TCRdb has only the in-frame clones, and not every one. The sample has around 1.4 million clones, approximately 98.5% seen once. J lost 8 bases, V lost 1 base, and 6 bases had no gene match. The CDR3 runs to 14 residues. Germline assignment: CDR1 MGHRA and CDR2 YSYEKL. The chain links TRBV4-1 to TRBJ1-2; 8 bases align to TRBD1. Input material: naive CD4+ T cells sorted from blood. The subset here: CD45RA+ positively selected. The receptor comes from a man under 40 in good health. CDR3 DNA sequence: TGCGCCAGCAGCCAAGCCGGACAGGGAATCGGCTACACCTTC. It specifies CASSQAGQGIGYTF.